The clone carrying this TCR beta chain was counted between two and nine times. Repertoires were generated with immunoSEQ multiplex PCR, while TCRdb's copy carries only in-frame clones and drops some. The table shows about 80,000 clones, with 85% to 95% occurring only once. With 3 bases removed from V and 3 bases from J, the gap between germline ends came to 17 bases. CDR3 length: 17 residues. Germline V lookup: CDR1 SGHNT, CDR2 YENEEA. The data derive from a study of OX40 agonist ivuxolimab in advanced cancers. The chain is built from TRBV11-3 and TRBJ2-2; D call uncertain. The clonotype originates from an adult with an advanced solid tumor such as melanoma, head and neck, liver or kidney cancer. Specimen: CD4+ or CD8+ T cells sorted from blood, collected in a trial of the OX40 agonist ivuxolimab. The CDR3 is CASSFTPRRVYTGELFF. CDR3 sequence (DNA): TGTGCCAGCAGCTTCACCCCCCGACGGGTCTACACCGGGGAGCTGTTTTTT.